The 23 T cell receptor beta chains presented below share a single source sample, sequenced in a study of blood T cell repertoires in COVID-19. Only in-frame clones appear in the TCRdb table, and some are missing; sequencing was by immunoSEQ multiplex PCR. The sample comprises 200,000 to 300,000 clones, 86% of which are singletons, and around 2.4% rests with the top ten. The sample taken for sequencing was PBMCs or T cells enriched from blood (not recorded which). The origin of the receptors is a woman between 18 and 29 years old who had recovered from COVID-19.

The V call is TRBV19, the J call TRBJ1-4, with 7 bases lining up with TRBD1. The CDR3 is 12 residues long. Trimming took 7 bases from V and 7 from J; bases not matched to a gene: 3. Germline lookup yields CDR1 LNHDA and CDR2 SQIVND (reference sequence). The CDR3 DNA reads as TGTGCCAGTACCCCAGGGGGTGAAAAACTGTTTTTT. This codes for CASTPGGEKLFF.

This rearrangement joins TRBV6-2 or TRBV6-3 to TRBJ2-2; 7 bases are a match to TRBD2. CDR3 size: 15 residues. The germline CDR1 and CDR2 sequences are MNHEY and SVGEGT. The J segment lost 0 bases and the V segment lost 6 bases, leaving 4 bases of the junction unmatched. CDR3 coding DNA: TGTGCCAGCAGCCGGGAGGCCGCGAACACCGGGGAGCTGTTTTTT. Translated: CASSREAANTGELFF.

V and J are TRBV10-3 and TRBJ2-1; TRBD2 aligns across 8 bases. The germline gives CDR1 ENHRY, CDR2 SYGVKD. The CDR3 contains 16 residues. Trimming cost V 3 bases and J 5 bases; bases outside gene matches: 9. The CDR3 coding sequence is TGTGCCATCAGTGACCGGGGGGGCCGGGTAGACAATGAGCAGTTCTTC. It yields the protein CAISDRGGRVDNEQFF.

The chain links TRBV5-1 to TRBJ2-2, with 10 bases lining up with TRBD1. The germline CDR1 and CDR2 sequences are SGHRS and YFSETQ. The CDR3 consists of 15 residues. The J segment lost 2 bases and the V segment lost 5 bases, leaving 3 bases of the junction unmatched. The CDR3 DNA sequence: TGCGCCAGCAGTGGACAGGGGGGTAACACCGGGGAGCTGTTTTTT. Translating it yields CASSGQGGNTGELFF.

The CDR3 DNA sequence: TGTGCCAGCAGCCAAGATACGAGTCCTCTGTACTTC. It codes for CASSQDTSPLYF. This sequence joins TRBV3-1 (or the pseudogene TRBV3-2) and TRBJ2-5, with D unclear. The length of the CDR3 is 12 residues. Germline CDR1 and CDR2: LGHDT and YNNKEL (reference sequence). V shed 0 bases and J shed 13 bases, with 12 bases lying between them.

This chain links TRBV7-9 with TRBJ2-5; 15 positions match TRBD2. Losses at the gene ends were 4 bases for V and 2 bases for J; bases not matched to a gene: 8. The CDR3 is 18 residues long. Per the germline V gene, CDR1 is SEHNR and CDR2 is FQNEAQ (reference sequence). This chain's CDR3 is CASSSGLAGGPGQETQYF. CDR3 DNA: TGTGCCAGCAGCTCAGGACTAGCGGGAGGGCCGGGGCAAGAGACCCAGTACTTC.

The rearrangement joins TRBV1 to TRBJ2-3; the table assigns TRBD2, which was not confirmed against the DNA. TRBV1 is a documented pseudogene. There are 19 residues in the CDR3. The CDR3 DNA sequence: TGCACCAGCAGCCAAACGAATGGACTAGCGGGAGAAAGCACAGATACGCAGTATTTT. Amino acids: CTSSQTNGLAGESTDTQYF.

The chain recombines TRBV25-1 with TRBJ1-2, with unresolved D. The CDR3 runs 15 residues. Germline-derived CDR1 and CDR2 are MGHDK and SYGVNS. V lost 4 bases and J 0 bases, leaving 12 bases between the germline ends. The CDR3 sequence is CASSVDSWANYGYTF. The CDR3 DNA reads as TGTGCCAGCAGTGTGGACTCGTGGGCTAACTATGGCTACACCTTC.

The chain combines TRBV5-6 with TRBJ1-2; D not resolved. The CDR3 has 13 amino acids. The germline V gene has CDR1 SGHDT and CDR2 YYEEEE. The V and J ends lost 0 bases and 6 bases respectively, with 9 bases between them. CDR3 sequence reads: CASSLVGGDGYTF. As DNA, the CDR3 is TGTGCCAGCAGCTTGGTCGGCGGCGATGGCTACACCTTC. The entire variable domain, with the rest obtained from reference TRBV5-6 and TRBJ1-2, is as follows: DAGVTQSPTHLIKTRGQQVTLRCSPKSGHDTVSWYQQALGQGPQFIFQYYEEEERQRGNFPDRFSGHQFPNYSSELNVNALLLGDSALYLCASSLVGGDGYTFGSGTRLTVV.

The V and J genes are TRBV12-2 and TRBJ2-4; the table's TRBD1 call for D was not verified on the DNA. TRBV12-2 is a pseudogene locus. The CDR3 spans 16 residues. The CDR3 nucleotides are TGTGCAAGTCGCGTCCGGACAGACCTAGCCAAAAACATTCAGTACTTC. Amino acids: CASRVRTDLAKNIQYF.

V is TRBV7-9 and J is TRBJ1-5, with 7 bases lining up with TRBD1. Germline CDR1 SEHNR, CDR2 FQNEAQ (reference sequence). V shed 5 bases, J shed 0 bases, and the junction held 1 base outside the gene matches. CDR3 length equals 14 residues. As DNA, the CDR3 is TGTGCCAGCAGCCGGGACAGTAGCAATCAGCCCCAGCATTTT. Protein: CASSRDSSNQPQHF.

The rearrangement links TRBV15 to TRBJ1-1, with 8 nucleotides matching TRBD1. Germline CDR1 and CDR2: LNHNV and YYDKDF (reference sequence). Trimming took 0 bases from V and 6 from J; bases not matched to a gene: 9. This CDR3 spans 16 amino acids. The CDR3 is CATSRDQGQGGAEAFF. The CDR3 nucleotides read TGTGCCACCAGCAGAGATCAAGGACAGGGAGGCGCTGAAGCTTTCTTT.

The chain carries TRBV5-4 and TRBJ2-3; 11 bases align to TRBD2. V lost 3 bases to trimming and J lost 7 bases; unmatched junction nucleotides: 10. The CDR3 is made up of 16 amino acids. CDR1 and CDR2 (germline): SGHNT, YYREEE (reference sequence). The CDR3 DNA reads TGTGCCAGCAGCTGGGACGGGACTAGCGGCCAGAATACGCAGTATTTT. As protein: CASSWDGTSGQNTQYF.

The chain is built from TRBV19 and TRBJ1-4; TRBD1 aligns across 8 bases. The length of the CDR3 is 15 residues. The germline V gene encodes CDR1 LNHDA and CDR2 SQIVND (reference sequence). The trim removed 4 bases at V and 10 bases at J, leaving 11 bases unmatched. The CDR3 DNA is TGTGCCAGTAGTAGCCCCTACCGAGGACAGGGAAAACTGTTTTTT. This sequence encodes CASSSPYRGQGKLFF. Supplemented by reference TRBV19 and TRBJ1-4, the full variable domain reads DGGITQSPKYLFRKEGQNVTLSCEQNLNHDAMYWYRQDPGQGLRLIYYSQIVNDFQKGDIAEGYSVSREKKESFPLTVTSAQKNPTAFYLCASSSPYRGQGKLFFGSGTQLSVL.

The CDR3 DNA reads TGTGCCATCCAGCAGGTCGGGACTAGCGGGAGGTGGGGCACAGATACGCAGTATTTT. Translating gives CAIQQVGTSGRWGTDTQYF. The chain combines TRBV10-3 with TRBJ2-3, with 15 bases that match TRBD2. Germline assignment: CDR1 ENHRY and CDR2 SYGVKD. Unmatched junction bases numbered 13, after V lost 8 bases and J lost 1 base. The CDR3 consists of 19 residues.

The V call is TRBV28, the J call TRBJ1-5; 10 positions match TRBD1. Germline V gene lookup returns CDR1 MDHEN and CDR2 SYDVKM. J lost 7 bases, V lost 6 bases, and 3 bases had no gene match. The CDR3 length is 13 residues. DNA of the CDR3: TGTGCCAGCAGGGACAGGGGGGTGCAGCCCCAGCATTTT. This sequence encodes CASRDRGVQPQHF.

The CDR3 sequence is CASSLLGQASYNEQFF. The DNA of the CDR3 is TGTGCCAGCAGTTTACTGGGACAGGCTAGCTACAATGAGCAGTTCTTC. V usage is TRBV27 and J usage is TRBJ2-1; TRBD1 aligns across 8 bases. Germline V CDR1 and CDR2: MNHEY, SMNVEV (reference sequence). The CDR3 extends over 16 amino acids. With 2 bases clipped from V and 3 bases from J, the junction kept 6 bases outside the gene matches.

The J gene is TRBJ2-1, the V gene TRBV28; 7 nucleotides align to TRBD2. There are 16 residues in the CDR3. Germline assignment: CDR1 MDHEN and CDR2 SYDVKM. Trimming removed 7 bases from V and 9 bases from J; junction bases left unmatched: 18. The CDR3 coding sequence is TGTGCCAGCAAAATATCCCCCGGGACTACCTCTAGTGAGCAGTTCTTC. It specifies CASKISPGTTSSEQFF.

The chain uses TRBV30 and TRBJ2-5, with 10 positions matching TRBD2. The junction had 7 bases not matched to a gene; V was cut back by 0 bases and J by 6 bases. There are 15 residues in the CDR3. Germline-derived CDR1 and CDR2 are GTSNPN and SVGIG (reference sequence). The CDR3: CAWSVSGGVGKTQYF. CDR3 sequence (DNA): TGTGCCTGGAGTGTCAGCGGGGGGGTCGGAAAGACCCAGTACTTC.

V usage is TRBV3-1 (or the pseudogene TRBV3-2) and J usage is TRBJ2-3; 10 bases fit TRBD2. The CDR3 is made up of 18 amino acids. Trimming at V came to 1 base and at J to 0 bases, leaving 7 bases not matched to a gene. Germline values: CDR1 LGHDT, CDR2 YNNKEL (reference sequence). The CDR3 DNA reads as TGTGCCAGCAGCCAAGGTATTAGCGGGGGGACTAGCACAGATACGCAGTATTTT. Translation gives CASSQGISGGTSTDTQYF.

Note on this clone: Other DNA sequences in this specimen translate into the identical CDR3. The chain employs TRBV28 and TRBJ1-1, with TRBD1 as a possible D gene (5 bases). Between the trimmed V and J ends, which lost 3 bases and 1 base, there was a span of 9 bases. Per the germline V gene, CDR1 is MDHEN and CDR2 is SYDVKM. The CDR3 runs 14 residues. The CDR3 is CASSLGHRNTEAFF. The DNA of the CDR3 is TGTGCCAGCAGTTTGGGGCACAGGAACACTGAAGCTTTCTTT.

In nucleotides, the CDR3 is TGTGCCAGCAGTTCGGGGGATAATTCACCCCTCCACTTT. Its translation: CASSSGDNSPLHF. The chain uses TRBV5-4 and TRBJ1-6; weak D call: TRBD1 (5 bases). Germline V gives CDR1 SGHNT, CDR2 YYREEE (reference sequence). The V and J ends lost 5 bases and 5 bases respectively, with 8 bases between them. The CDR3 is 13 residues long. Looking up the rest from reference TRBV5-4 and TRBJ1-6 gives the full variable domain: ETGVTQSPTHLIKTRGQQVTLRCSSQSGHNTVSWYQQALGQGPQFIFQYYREEENGRGNFPPRFSGLQFPNYSSELNVNALELDDSALYLCASSSGDNSPLHFGNGTRLTVT.

This chain joins TRBV6-5 and TRBJ2-3; maybe TRBD2 (5 bases). This CDR3 has 12 residues. Germline CDR1 is MNHEY and CDR2 is SVGAGI. V shed 7 bases and J shed 6 bases, with 11 bases lying between them. The CDR3 loop reads CASTSGLDTQYF. CDR3 sequence (DNA): TGTGCCAGCACCTCGGGGTTGGATACGCAGTATTTT.